This T cell receptor (beta chain) is drawn from a study of T cell responses to AZD1222 COVID-19 vaccine listed by TCRdb under 2021. With regard to the full study: TCR sequencing was performed for more than 230 trial participants, of whom 200 to 210 were given two doses of AZD1222 and around 26 were given two doses of MenACWY control vaccine. Enrollment into the trials was organized by age into subgroups of 18-55, 56-69 and 70-plus years, and those subgroups contained roughly 150, 30 and 60 TCR-sequenced participants, respectively. Study-wide findings and limitations: The whole spike protein was spanned by vaccine-associated CD4 TCRs, and dominant responses were seen in regions 160-218 and 743-854. No day 14 peak-response samples were available, so repertoires were characterized only after the peak T cell response. In the small 56-69-year group, the increase in depth fell short of significance, most likely because of low power. Conclusions about previously exposed vaccinees were limited because only six AZD1222 recipients were SARS-CoV-2 seropositive at baseline. Participants were mostly white British, with more females than males. The authors suggested clonal diversity may have been underestimated. Spike-specific TCR breadth and depth rose significantly after two AZD1222 doses compared with day 0 and with MenACWY recipients. Nearly half of unique spike-specific TCRs reportedly recognized epitopes outside regions mutated in the B.1.351 and B.1.1.7 variants.

The CDR3 regions of human TCRbeta chains were analyzed by immunosequencing. On the study's bioinformatics: Repertoire TCRs were checked for matches against a reference library of SARS-CoV-2-specific TCRs that had been generated using the MIRA antigen-specificity platform. Breadth was defined as the fraction of unique TCRs that were SARS-CoV-2-associated. Depth was defined as the fraction of total T cells that were SARS-CoV-2-associated. Using the MIRA data, each spike-specific TCR was assigned both to the spike region to which the TCR was reactive and to a CD4 or CD8 class. Log10-transformed breadth and depth values were compared by one-way ANOVA with Sidak's multiple comparisons tests. TCRdb carries this immuneACCESS record with in-frame sequences only. Its versions omit some clonotypes, under half of them owing to an unresolved V gene in the studies checked, with the rest unexplained. Clonal size and the V and J genes are those of that table, whereas D and trimming came from the DNA. The sample table shows about 76,000 clones, and 60% to 85% are seen once. Approximately 30% of the sample is held by the ten biggest clonotypes.

The CDR1 and CDR2 encoded by the germline V gene are SGHVS and FQNEAQ. V loses 4 bases at its end and J loses 9 bases; junction bases beyond the gene matches: 8. The CDR3 spans 14 residues, from the cysteine through the phenylalanine. Kept here is only the CDR3 DNA, which spans 42 bases and is read in frame from base 1. On this clone: The specificity of this receptor is unknown. No quality values exist for individual bases; no much larger clone is one base distant.

Explained via the paper, the time point label denotes: about 28 days (+/-7) after the second vaccine dose. What the treatment or condition label conveys for this sample: meningococcal conjugate vaccine given as trial control. Vaccinee samples were obtained from the UK trials COV001 and COV002, which included a single-blind randomized controlled phase 2/3 trial of AZD1222 (ChAdOx1 nCoV-19) in healthy adults. Trial participant PBMC samples were collected at day 0 and day 28 after the second dose for TCRbeta chain sequencing. The source was peripheral blood, collected 28 days after the second dose of the MenACWY control vaccine. The chain is made from TRBV7-8 and TRBJ2-1, with 8 junctional bases fitting TRBD1. The clonotype originates from an adult who received the MenACWY meningococcal vaccine as a control. For the CDR3, the sequence is CASSSYTTGVEQFF. DNA sequence: TGTGCCAGCAGCTCATACACGACAGGGGTTGAGCAGTTCTTC.